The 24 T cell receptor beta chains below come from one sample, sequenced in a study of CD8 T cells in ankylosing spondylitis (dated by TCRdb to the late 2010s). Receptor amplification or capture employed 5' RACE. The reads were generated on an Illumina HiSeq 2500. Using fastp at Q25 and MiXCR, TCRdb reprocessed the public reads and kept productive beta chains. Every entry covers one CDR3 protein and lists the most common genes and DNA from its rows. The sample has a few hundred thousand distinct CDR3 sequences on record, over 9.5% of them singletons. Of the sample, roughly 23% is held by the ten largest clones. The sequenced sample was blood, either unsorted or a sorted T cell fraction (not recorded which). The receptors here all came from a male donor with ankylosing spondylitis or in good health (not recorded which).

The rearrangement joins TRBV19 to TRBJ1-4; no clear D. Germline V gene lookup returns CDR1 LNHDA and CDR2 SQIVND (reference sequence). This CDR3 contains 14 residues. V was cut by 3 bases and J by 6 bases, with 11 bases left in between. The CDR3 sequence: CASSIQRTDEKLFF. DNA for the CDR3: TGTGCCAGTAGTATCCAACGGACGGATGAAAAACTGTTTTTT.

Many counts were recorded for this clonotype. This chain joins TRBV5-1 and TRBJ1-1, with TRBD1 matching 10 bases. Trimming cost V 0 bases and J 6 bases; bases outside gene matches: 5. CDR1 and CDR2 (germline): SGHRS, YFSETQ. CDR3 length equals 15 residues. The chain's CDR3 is CASSLEGQGIPEAFF. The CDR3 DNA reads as TGCGCCAGCAGCTTGGAGGGACAGGGGATCCCTGAAGCTTTCTTT. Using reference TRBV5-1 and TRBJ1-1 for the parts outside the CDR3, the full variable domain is KAGVTQTPRYLIKTRGQQVTLSCSPISGHRSVSWYQQTPGQGLQFLFEYFSETQRNKGNFPGRFSGRQFSNSRSEMNVSTLELGDSALYLCASSLEGQGIPEAFFGQGTRLTVV.

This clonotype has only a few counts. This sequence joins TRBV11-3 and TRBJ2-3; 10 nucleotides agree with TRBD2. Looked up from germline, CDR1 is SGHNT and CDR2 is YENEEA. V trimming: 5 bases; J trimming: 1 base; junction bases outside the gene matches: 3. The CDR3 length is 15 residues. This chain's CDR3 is CASSRGTSGTDTQYF. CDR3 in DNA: TGTGCCAGCAGCAGAGGGACTAGCGGCACAGATACGCAGTATTTT.

CDR3 DNA sequence: TGTGCCAGCAGGGAGCTAGCGATAAGCACAGATACGCAGTATTTT. Its protein is CASRELAISTDTQYF. This chain links TRBV7-6 with TRBJ2-3, with D maybe TRBD2 (6 bases). Trimming pared 6 bases from V and 0 bases from J, leaving 13 bases between. CDR3 size: 15 residues. Germline CDR1 is SGHVS and CDR2 is FNYEAQ.

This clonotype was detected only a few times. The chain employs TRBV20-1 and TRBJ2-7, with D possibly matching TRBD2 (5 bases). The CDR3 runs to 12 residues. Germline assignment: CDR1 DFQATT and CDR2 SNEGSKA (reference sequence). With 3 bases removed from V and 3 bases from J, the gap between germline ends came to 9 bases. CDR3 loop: CSASSDDYEQYF. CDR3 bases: TGCAGTGCTAGTAGCGACGACTACGAGCAGTACTTC.

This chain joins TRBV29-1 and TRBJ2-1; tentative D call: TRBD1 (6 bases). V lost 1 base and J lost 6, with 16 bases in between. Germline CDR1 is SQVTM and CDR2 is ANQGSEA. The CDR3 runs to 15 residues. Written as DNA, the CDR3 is TGCAGCGTTGAAGCGTGGCAGGGGCCTGGCAATGAGCAGTTCTTC. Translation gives CSVEAWQGPGNEQFF.

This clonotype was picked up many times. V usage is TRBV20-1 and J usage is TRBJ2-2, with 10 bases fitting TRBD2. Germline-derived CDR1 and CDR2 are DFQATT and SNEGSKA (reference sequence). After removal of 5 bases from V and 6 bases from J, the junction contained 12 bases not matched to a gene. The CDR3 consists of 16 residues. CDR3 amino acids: CSADSGRSGGAGELFF. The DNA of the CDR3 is TGCAGTGCTGACAGCGGTCGGAGCGGGGGGGCCGGGGAGCTGTTTTTT.

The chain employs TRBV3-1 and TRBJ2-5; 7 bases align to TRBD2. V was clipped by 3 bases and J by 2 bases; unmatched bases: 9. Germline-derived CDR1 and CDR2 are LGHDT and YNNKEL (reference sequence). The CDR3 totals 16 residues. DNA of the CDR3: TGTGCCAGCAGCCACGCTAGCGGAGGAGTTCAAGAGACCCAGTACTTC. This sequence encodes CASSHASGGVQETQYF.

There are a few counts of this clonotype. The CDR3 is CASSLGTGSKQPQHF. In nucleotides, the CDR3 is TGCGCCAGCAGCTTGGGGACAGGGTCGAAGCAGCCCCAGCATTTT. The J gene is TRBJ1-5, the V gene TRBV5-1; 8 bases line up with TRBD1. Germline loops: CDR1 SGHRS, CDR2 YFSETQ. The CDR3 is made up of 15 amino acids. V was pared by 0 bases and J by 7 bases, with 6 bases of the junction left unmatched.

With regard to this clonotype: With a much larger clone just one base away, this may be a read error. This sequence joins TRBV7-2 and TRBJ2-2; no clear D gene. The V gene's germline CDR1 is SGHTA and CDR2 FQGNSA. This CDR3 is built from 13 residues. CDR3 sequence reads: CASTLVLIGELFF. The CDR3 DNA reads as TGTGCCAGCACCTTAGTCCTTATCGGGGAGCTGTTTTTT.

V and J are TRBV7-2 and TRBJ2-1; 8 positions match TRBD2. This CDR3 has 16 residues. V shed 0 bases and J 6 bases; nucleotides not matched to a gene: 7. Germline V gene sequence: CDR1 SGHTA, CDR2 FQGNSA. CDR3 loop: CASSLAATGGGNEQFF. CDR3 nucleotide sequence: TGTGCCAGCAGCTTAGCGGCCACGGGGGGGGGCAATGAGCAGTTCTTC.

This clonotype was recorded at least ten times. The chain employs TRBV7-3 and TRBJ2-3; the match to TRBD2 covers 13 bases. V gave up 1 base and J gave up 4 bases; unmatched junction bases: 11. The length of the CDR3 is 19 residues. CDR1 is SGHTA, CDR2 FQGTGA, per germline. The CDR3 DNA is TGTGCCAGCAGCTTAAGTGGGTTACTAGCGGGGGGGAACGCAGATACGCAGTATTTT. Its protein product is CASSLSGLLAGGNADTQYF.

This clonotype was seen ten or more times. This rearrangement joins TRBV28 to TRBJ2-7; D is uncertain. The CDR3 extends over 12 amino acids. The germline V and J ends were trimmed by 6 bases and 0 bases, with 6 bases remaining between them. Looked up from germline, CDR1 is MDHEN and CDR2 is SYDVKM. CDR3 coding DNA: TGTGCCAGCAGATCAAGCTCCTACGAGCAGTACTTC. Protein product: CASRSSSYEQYF.

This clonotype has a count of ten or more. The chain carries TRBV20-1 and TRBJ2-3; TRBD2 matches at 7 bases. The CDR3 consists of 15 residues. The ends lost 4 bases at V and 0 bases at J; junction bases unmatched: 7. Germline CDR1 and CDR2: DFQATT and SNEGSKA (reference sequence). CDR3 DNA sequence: TGCAGTGCTACGACTAGCACCTCTAGCACAGATACGCAGTATTTT. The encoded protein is CSATTSTSSTDTQYF.

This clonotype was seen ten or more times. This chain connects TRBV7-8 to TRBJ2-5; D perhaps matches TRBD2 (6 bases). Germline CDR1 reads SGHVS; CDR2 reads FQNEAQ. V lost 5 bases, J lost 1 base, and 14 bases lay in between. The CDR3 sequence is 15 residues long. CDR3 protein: CASSPGTEAQETQYF. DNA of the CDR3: TGTGCCAGCAGCCCCGGGACTGAGGCCCAAGAGACCCAGTACTTC. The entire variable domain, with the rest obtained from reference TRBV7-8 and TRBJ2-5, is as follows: GAGVSQSPRYKVAKRGQDVALRCDPISGHVSLFWYQQALGQGPEFLTYFQNEAQLDKSGLPSDRFFAERPEGSVSTLKIQRTQQEDSAVYLCASSPGTEAQETQYFGPGTRLLVL.

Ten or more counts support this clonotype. The CDR3 region has the DNA TGCGCCAGCAGCTTGGGAAACGGGGATGGCTATGGCTACACCTTC. It is translated as CASSLGNGDGYGYTF. The chain joins TRBV5-1 to TRBJ1-2; D is unresolved. The CDR3 spans 15 residues. Trimming pared 0 bases from V and 4 bases from J, leaving 13 bases between. Germline V lookup: CDR1 SGHRS, CDR2 YFSETQ. Drawing the rest from reference TRBV5-1 and TRBJ1-2, the complete variable domain is KAGVTQTPRYLIKTRGQQVTLSCSPISGHRSVSWYQQTPGQGLQFLFEYFSETQRNKGNFPGRFSGRQFSNSRSEMNVSTLELGDSALYLCASSLGNGDGYGYTFGSGTRLTVV.

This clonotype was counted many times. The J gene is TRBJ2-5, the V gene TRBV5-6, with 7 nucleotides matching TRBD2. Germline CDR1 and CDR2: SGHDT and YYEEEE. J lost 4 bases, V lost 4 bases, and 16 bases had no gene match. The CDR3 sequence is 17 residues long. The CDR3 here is CASSIGITSVSRETQYF. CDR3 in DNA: TGTGCCAGCAGCATTGGTATAACTAGCGTTTCCCGAGAGACCCAGTACTTC.

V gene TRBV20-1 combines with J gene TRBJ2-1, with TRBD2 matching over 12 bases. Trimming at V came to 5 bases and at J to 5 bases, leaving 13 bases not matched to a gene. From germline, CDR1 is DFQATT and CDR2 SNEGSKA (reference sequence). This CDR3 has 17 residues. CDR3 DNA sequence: TGCAGTGCTGGAAGCGGGGCTAGCGGGGGGGCTAACAATGAGCAGTTCTTC. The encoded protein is CSAGSGASGGANNEQFF.

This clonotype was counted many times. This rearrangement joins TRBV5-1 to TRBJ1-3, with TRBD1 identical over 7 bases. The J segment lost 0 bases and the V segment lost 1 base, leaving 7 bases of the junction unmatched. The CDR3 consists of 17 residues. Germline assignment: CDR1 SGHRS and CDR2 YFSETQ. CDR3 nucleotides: TGCGCCAGCAGCTTGACTGGTGACAGGGACTCTGGAAACACCATATATTTT. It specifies CASSLTGDRDSGNTIYF.

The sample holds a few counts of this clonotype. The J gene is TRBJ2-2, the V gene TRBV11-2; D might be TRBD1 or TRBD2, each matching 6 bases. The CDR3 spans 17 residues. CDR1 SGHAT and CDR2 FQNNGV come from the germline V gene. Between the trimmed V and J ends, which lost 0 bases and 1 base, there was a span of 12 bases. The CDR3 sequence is CASSLDSGALNTGELFF. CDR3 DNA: TGTGCCAGCAGCTTAGATTCGGGGGCTCTGAACACCGGGGAGCTGTTTTTT.

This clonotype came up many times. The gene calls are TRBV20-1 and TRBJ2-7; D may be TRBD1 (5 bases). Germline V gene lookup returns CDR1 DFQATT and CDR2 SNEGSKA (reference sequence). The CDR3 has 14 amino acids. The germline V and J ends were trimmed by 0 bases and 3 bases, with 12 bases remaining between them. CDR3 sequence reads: CSARDPKTVYEQYF. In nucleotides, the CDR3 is TGCAGTGCTAGAGATCCTAAGACAGTCTACGAGCAGTACTTC.

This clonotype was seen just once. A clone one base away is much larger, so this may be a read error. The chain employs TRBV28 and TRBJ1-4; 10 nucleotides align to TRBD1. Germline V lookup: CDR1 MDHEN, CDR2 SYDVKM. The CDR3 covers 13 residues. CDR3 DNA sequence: TGTGCCAGCAGGACAGGGGGCGCGGAAAAACTGTATTTT. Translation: CASRTGGAEKLYF. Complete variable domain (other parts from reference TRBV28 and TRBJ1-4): DVKVTQSSRYLVKRTGEKVFLECVQDMDHENMFWYRQDPGLGLRLIYFSYDVKMKEKGDIPEGYSVSREKKERFSLILESASTNQTSMYLCASRTGGAEKLYFGSGTQLSVL.

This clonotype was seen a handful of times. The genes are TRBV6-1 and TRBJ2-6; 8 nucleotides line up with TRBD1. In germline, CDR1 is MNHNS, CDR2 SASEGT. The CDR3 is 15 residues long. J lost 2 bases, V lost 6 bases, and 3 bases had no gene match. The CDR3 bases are TGTGCCAGCAGCGCGACAGGGGCTGGGGCCAACGTCCTGACTTTC. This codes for CASSATGAGANVLTF.

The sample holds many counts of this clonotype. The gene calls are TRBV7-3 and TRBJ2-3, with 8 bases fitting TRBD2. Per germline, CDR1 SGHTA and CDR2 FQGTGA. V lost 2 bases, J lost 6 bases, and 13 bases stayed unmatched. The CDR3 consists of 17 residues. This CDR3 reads CASSLSGGGLGRDTQYF. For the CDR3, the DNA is TGTGCCAGCAGCTTATCGGGCGGGGGGCTCGGCAGGGATACGCAGTATTTT.